This TCR beta chain came from a study of OX40 agonist ivuxolimab in advanced cancers. Background for the entire study: Ivuxolimab, which targeted the costimulatory receptor OX40 (CD134), was an agonistic, fully human IgG2 monoclonal antibody. Intravenous ivuxolimab was administered to patients every 2 weeks at six dose levels: 0.01, 0.1, 0.3, 1.5, 3 and 10 mg/kg. Of the roughly 54 dose-escalation patients, hepatocellular carcinoma was present in approximately 20, melanoma in some 15, renal cell carcinoma in 9 and head and neck cancer in 9. The dose-escalation cohort was about 86% male with a mean age of approximately 60 years, ranging from roughly 20 to 80. Patients were allowed to have had prior anti-PD-1, anti-PD-L1 or anti-CTLA-4 therapy, and approximately 40% of the dose-escalation patients had previously received checkpoint inhibitors. Partial responses were achieved by three dose-escalation patients, of whom one had hepatocellular carcinoma and two had cutaneous melanoma. The purpose of peripheral TCRbeta sequencing was to test whether ivuxolimab changed TCR sequence diversity and led to clonal T-cell expansion. The paper describes the monotherapy dose-escalation part (N ≈ 51 patients) of the phase I trial of ivuxolimab.

The trial excluded patients who had a history of autoimmune disease or who were on systemic immunosuppression. Peripheral blood for TCR sequencing was drawn from every dose cohort at baseline, at cycle 4 day 1 and at cycle 7 day 1. The samples were taken from a phase I, first-in-human, multicenter, open-label dose-escalation trial of ivuxolimab. Adults with locally advanced or metastatic head and neck squamous cell, hepatocellular, melanoma or renal cell carcinoma were enrolled in the trial. CD4+ and CD8+ T cells were sorted separately from peripheral blood before TCR sequencing. Overall results and qualifications from the work: Low levels of normalized T-cell clonal expansion were also shown by some nonresponding patients. After ivuxolimab, expanded clones were on average more numerous among CD8+ T cells than among CD4+ T cells. In partial responders in the 0.1-3.0 mg/kg groups, normalized peripheral clonal expansion was found to be among the lowest, especially among CD8+ T cells. Antigen specificity was not determined for the clonally expanded peripheral T cells. At doses of 0.1 to 3.0 mg/kg, clonal expansion of both CD4+ and CD8+ blood T cells was observed from baseline to week 6.

Worth noting for this clone: The antigen it recognizes is unknown. The sample holds no much larger clone one base away, and base qualities are not on file.

For sequencing of the TCRbeta CDR3 region, genomic DNA was extracted from the sorted cells. The immunoSEQ Assay was used for sequencing of TCRbeta CDR3 regions. The table comes from immuneACCESS by way of TCRdb, which keeps in-frame sequences with V and J called. Part of the clones is missing from these tables; in studies checked, under half for an unresolved V gene and the rest for unknown reasons. The sample table shows 65,000 to 85,000 clones, and more than 90% are seen once. Of the sample, about 0.7% is held by the ten largest clones. V is cut by 4 bases and J by 0 bases, and the space between the germline ends is 11 bases. Per the germline V gene, SNHLY is the CDR1 and FYNNEI is the CDR2. The CDR3 spans 15 residues, from the cysteine through the phenylalanine. Solely the CDR3 DNA is kept, with 45 bases framed from the first base.

Sequenced material: CD4+ or CD8+ T cells sorted from blood, taken in a trial of the OX40 agonist ivuxolimab. Rearrangement joined TRBV2 to TRBJ2-3, with the D gene too uncertain to name. This clonotype originated in an adult with an advanced solid tumor such as melanoma, head and neck, liver or kidney cancer. DNA sequence: TGTGCCAGCAGTGTAGGTGGTACTAGCACAGATACGCAGTATTTT. Translated, this is CASSVGGTSTDTQYF.